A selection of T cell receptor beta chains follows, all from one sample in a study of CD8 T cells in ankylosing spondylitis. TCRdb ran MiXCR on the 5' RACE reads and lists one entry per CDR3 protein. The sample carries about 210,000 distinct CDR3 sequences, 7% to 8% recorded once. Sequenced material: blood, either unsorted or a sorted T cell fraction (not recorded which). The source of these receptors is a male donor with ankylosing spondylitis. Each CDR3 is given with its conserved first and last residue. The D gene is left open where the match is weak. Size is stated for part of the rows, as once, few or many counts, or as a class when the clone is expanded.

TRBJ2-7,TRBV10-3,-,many,TGTGCCACCGCGGGCTCCCGGATCCACGAGCAGTACTTC,CATAGSRIHEQYF
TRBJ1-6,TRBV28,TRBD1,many,TGTGCCAGCAGACGAAGACAGGGGTGGCATTCACCCCTCCACTTT,CASRRRQGWHSPLHF
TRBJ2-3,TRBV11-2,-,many,TGTGCCAGCAGCCGTGGTGGGACAAAGTATTTT,CASSRGGTKYF
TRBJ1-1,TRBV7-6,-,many,TGTGCCAGCAGCTTGGGCGGGGTAATTGAAGCTTTCTTT,CASSLGGVIEAFF
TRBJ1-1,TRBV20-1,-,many,TGCAGTGCTAGAGCAACAGGGGAAGCTTTCTTT,CSARATGEAFF
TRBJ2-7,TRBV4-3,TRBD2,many,TGCGCCAGCAGCCAAGAGACCTTATATGGGGAGGGCTCCTACGAGCAGTACTTC,CASSQETLYGEGSYEQYF
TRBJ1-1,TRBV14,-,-,TGTGCCAGCATCCAAGGTGGGGGGTTGAGCACTGAAGCTTTCTTT,CASIQGGGLSTEAFF
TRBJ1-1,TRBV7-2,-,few,TGTGCCAGCACGGGACGGCCCATGAACACTGAAGCTTTCTTT,CASTGRPMNTEAFF
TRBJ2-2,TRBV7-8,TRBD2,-,TGTGCCAGCATGAGGGAGGGCTTCACCGGGGAGCTGTTTTTT,CASMREGFTGELFF
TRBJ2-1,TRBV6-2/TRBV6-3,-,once,TGTGCCAGCAGTTACTTCTCAGGGGGGATAAACAATGAGCAGTTCTTC,CASSYFSGGINNEQFF
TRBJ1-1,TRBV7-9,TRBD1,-,TGTGCCAGCAGCAGCGACAGGGGGCAGTTTTCGGCCACTGAAGCTTTCTTT,CASSSDRGQFSATEAFF
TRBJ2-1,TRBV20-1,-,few,TGCAGTGCTAGAGTGGGGAGGAGCTCCTACAATGAGCAGTTCTTC,CSARVGRSSYNEQFF
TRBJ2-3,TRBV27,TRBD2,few,TGTGCCAGCAGTTCCACACCGCCCGGACTAGCGGGAGGGCAAGATACGCAGTATTTT,CASSSTPPGLAGGQDTQYF
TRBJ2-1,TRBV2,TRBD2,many,TGTGCCAGCAGTGATTTATTAGCGGGAGGGCCTAAGAGCTCCTACAATGAGCAGTTCTTC,CASSDLLAGGPKSSYNEQFF
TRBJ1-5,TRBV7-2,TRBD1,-,TGTGCCAGCAGCGCAACAGGGGGCGGCAATCAGCCCCAGCATTTT,CASSATGGGNQPQHF
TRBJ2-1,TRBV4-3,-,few,TGCGCCAGCAGCCAGTCGGCTGAATCCTACAATGAGCAGTTCTTC,CASSQSAESYNEQFF
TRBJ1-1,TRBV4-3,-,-,TGCGCCAGCAGCCACCTAGGCAGGGGCATTATGAACACTGAAGCTTTCTTT,CASSHLGRGIMNTEAFF
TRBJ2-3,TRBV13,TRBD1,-,TGTGCCAGCAGCCTAGGGACAGGGGGAGATACGCAGTATTTT,CASSLGTGGDTQYF
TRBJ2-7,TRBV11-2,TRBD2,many,TGTGCCAGCAACCAGGGGATCGTAGCGGGAGGACGCTCCTACGAGCAGTACTTC,CASNQGIVAGGRSYEQYF
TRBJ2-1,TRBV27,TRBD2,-,TGTGCCAGCAGGCCGGGACTAGGGACCCATGAGCAGTTCTTC,CASRPGLGTHEQFF
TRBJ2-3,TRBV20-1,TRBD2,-,TGCAGTGCTTACCCCATAGCGGGAGGGCCCACAGATACGCAGTATTTT,CSAYPIAGGPTDTQYF
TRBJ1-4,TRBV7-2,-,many,TGTGCCAGCAGCTTAGCGAGTTTAGGGGATGAAAAACTGTTTTTT,CASSLASLGDEKLFF
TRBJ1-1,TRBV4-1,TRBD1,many,TGCGCCAGCAGCCGAGGACAGGGGGAGAACACTGAAGCTTTCTTT,CASSRGQGENTEAFF
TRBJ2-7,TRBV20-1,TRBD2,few,TGCAGTGCTAGAGATGGAGGCAGAAGCCTAGCGGGGCCTCGTGGGGAGCAGTACTTC,CSARDGGRSLAGPRGEQYF
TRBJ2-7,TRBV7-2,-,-,TGTGCCAGCAGCTCACGCCTCAGCCCCTACGAGCAGTACTTC,CASSSRLSPYEQYF
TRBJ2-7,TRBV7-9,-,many,TGTGCCAGCAGCCCCCTAGGCGGGACCTCCTACGAGCAGTACTTC,CASSPLGGTSYEQYF
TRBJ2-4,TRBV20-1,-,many,TGCAGTGCTAGAGATCGGGACACGGTGTCCAAAAACATTCAGTACTTC,CSARDRDTVSKNIQYF
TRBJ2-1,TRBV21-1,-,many,TGTGCCAGCAGCTTAGGACAGGTCGGCCGTTCTCATGAGCAGTTCTTC,CASSLGQVGRSHEQFF
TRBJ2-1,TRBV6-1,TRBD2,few,TGTGCCAGCAGGGTTATTACTAGCGGGAGCTCCTACAATGAGCAGTTCTTC,CASRVITSGSSYNEQFF
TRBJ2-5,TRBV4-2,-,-,TGTGCCAGCAGCCAAGGTTTTCTTTCAGGGGCACGAGAGACCCAGTACTTC,CASSQGFLSGARETQYF
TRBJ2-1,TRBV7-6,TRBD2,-,TGTGCCAGCAGCCCCCCCAGCGGGAGGGGGAATGAGCAGTTCTTC,CASSPPSGRGNEQFF
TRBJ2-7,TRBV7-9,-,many,TGTGCCAGCAGTTTACTGTCCGGGAAACACGGCGCCTACGAGCAGTACTTC,CASSLLSGKHGAYEQYF
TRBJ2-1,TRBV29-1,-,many,TGCAGCGTTAGTGGGGGGAGCTCCTACAATGAGCAGTTCTTC,CSVSGGSSYNEQFF
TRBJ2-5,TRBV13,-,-,TGTGCCAGCAGCCAGAGGACCGGGAGAGAGACCCAGTACTTC,CASSQRTGRETQYF
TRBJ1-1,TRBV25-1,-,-,TGTGCCAGCAGTGAACAGGGTTTCACTGAAGCTTTCTTT,CASSEQGFTEAFF
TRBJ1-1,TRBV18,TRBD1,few,TGTGCCAGCTCACCCCCTGACAGGGGGGGCACTGAAGCTTTCTTT,CASSPPDRGGTEAFF
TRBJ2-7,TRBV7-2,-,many,TGTGCCAGCAGCTTAGAGCTCGGGGGCTTATCCTACGAGCAGTACTTC,CASSLELGGLSYEQYF
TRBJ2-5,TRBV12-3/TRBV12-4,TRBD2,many,TGTGCCAGCAGTTTGTGGAACAGCGGGGGGGGAGAAAAGACCCAGTACTTC,CASSLWNSGGGEKTQYF
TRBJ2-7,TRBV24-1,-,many,TGTGCCACCAGTGAGCCGGGAGACTCCTACGAGCAGTACTTC,CATSEPGDSYEQYF
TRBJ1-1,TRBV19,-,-,TGTGCCAGTAGTAGACAGCCCAAGAACACTGAAGCTTTCTTT,CASSRQPKNTEAFF
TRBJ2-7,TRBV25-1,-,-,TGTGCCAGCAGCCTAGGTCGGGACTTAAGTTCCTACGAGCAGTACTTC,CASSLGRDLSSYEQYF
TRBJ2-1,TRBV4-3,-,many,TGCGCCAGCAGCCAAGAGGCGTCCCTATGGACCAATGAGCAGTTCTTC,CASSQEASLWTNEQFF
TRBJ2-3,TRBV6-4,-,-,TGTGCCAGCAGTGAATCAAGCACAGATACGCAGTATTTT,CASSESSTDTQYF
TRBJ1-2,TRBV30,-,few,TGTGCCTGGAGAGCGAAGGGTTCCTATGGCTACACCTTC,CAWRAKGSYGYTF
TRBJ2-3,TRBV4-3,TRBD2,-,TGCGCCAGCAGTACTAGCGGGGGGGAGGCAGATACGCAGTATTTT,CASSTSGGEADTQYF
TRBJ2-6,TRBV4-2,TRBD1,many,TGTGCCAGCAGCGGACAGGGGGCGTCTGGGGCCAACGTCCTGACTTTC,CASSGQGASGANVLTF
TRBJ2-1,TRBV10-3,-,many,TGTGCCATCAGTGGGGACCAAGGTTCCTACAATGAGCAGTTCTTC,CAISGDQGSYNEQFF
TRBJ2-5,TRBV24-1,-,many,TGTGCCACCAGTGATTCCAACTTCGGGGAGACCCAGTACTTC,CATSDSNFGETQYF
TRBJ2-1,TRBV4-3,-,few,TGCGCCAGCAGCCAGGATTGGGACGGAAGAAGATTTAGCTCCTACAATGAGCAGTTCTTC,CASSQDWDGRRFSSYNEQFF
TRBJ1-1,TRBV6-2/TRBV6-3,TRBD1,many,TGTGCCAGCAGTCCTCGACAGGGGAGGAGCACTGAAGCTTTCTTT,CASSPRQGRSTEAFF
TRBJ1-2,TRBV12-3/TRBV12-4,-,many,TGTGCCAGCAGTTTACAGACAAACAACTATGGCTACACCTTC,CASSLQTNNYGYTF
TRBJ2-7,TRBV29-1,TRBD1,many,TGCAGCGTTGTCGGGACAGGAGAGACGAGCTCCTACGAGCAGTACTTC,CSVVGTGETSSYEQYF
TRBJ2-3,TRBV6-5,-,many,TGTGCCAGCAGTTACTCGAGCCTCGAACCAGGGTCAGATACGCAGTATTTT,CASSYSSLEPGSDTQYF
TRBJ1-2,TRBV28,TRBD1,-,TGTGCCAGCAGTCCCGGGACAGGGCAAGCGCGATTTTATGGCTACACCTTC,CASSPGTGQARFYGYTF